Sequencing of this TCR beta chain was carried out in a study of OX40 agonist ivuxolimab in advanced cancers. Study overall: Averaging roughly 60 years in age, with a range of roughly 23 to 80, the cohort was approximately 87% male.

The protocol was immunoSEQ multiplex PCR, while the TCRdb copy is restricted to in-frame clones and leaves out a portion. The table shows approximately 69,000 clones, with approximately 84% occurring only once. To note about this clone: Its antigen remains unknown.

Study findings and constraints: A proportion of nonresponders additionally exhibited low normalized T-cell clonal expansion.

Germline V gene sequence: CDR1 SGHDN, CDR2 FVKESK. CDR3 length: 16 amino acids. The V and J genes are TRBV14 and TRBJ2-5; 8 bases map to TRBD1. The J call may not be correct, given that the DNA end is closer to TRBJ2-7. The starting material was CD4+ or CD8+ T cells sorted from blood, obtained in a trial of the OX40 agonist ivuxolimab. The sequence came from an adult with an advanced solid tumor such as melanoma, head and neck, liver or kidney cancer. CDR3 nucleotides: TGTGCCAGCAGCCTTAAGGGACAGGCGCCCACCTACGAGCAGTACTTC. Translating gives CASSLKGQAPTYEQYF.